A few counts support the clone carrying this T cell receptor (beta chain). Its antigen is still unknown. This sample is part of a study of response to subunit inactivated influenza vaccine. Whole-study findings and limits: The authors put forward the suggestion that each seasonal influenza vaccination may bring in only a limited number of new T cells.

The CDR3 has 11 residues. Trimming cost V 7 bases and J 5 bases; bases outside gene matches: 3. Germline CDR1 SQVTM, CDR2 ANQGSEA. TCRdb re-called the RT-PCR reads through MiXCR, storing one row per CDR3 protein. The table shows a few hundred thousand distinct CDR3 sequences, with 11% to 15% occurring only once. The origin of this receptor is a man in his fifties who received an inactivated influenza vaccine. Source: PBMCs from blood, taken about 13 days after vaccination. The chain recombines TRBV29-1 with TRBJ2-5; 8 bases map to TRBD1. CDR3 region: CSGGQEETQYF. For the CDR3, the DNA is TGCAGCGGGGGACAGGAGGAGACCCAGTACTTC.